The 29 T cell receptor beta chains in this list originate from one sample, sequenced in a study of cytomegalovirus exposure and HLA in healthy donors. 13 Jbeta primers and 60 Vbeta primers were used for the PCR. Sequencing used immunoSEQ multiplex PCR; TCRdb keeps in-frame clones, though not all of them. Among more than 140,000 clones listed, about three fifths were seen once. Sequencing input: PBMCs. The receptors come from a woman aged 25 to 39 in good health and CMV-seropositive.

V gene TRBV6-1 combines with J gene TRBJ1-2; no reliable D call. Germline assignment: CDR1 MNHNS and CDR2 SASEGT. V was cut by 5 bases and J by 4 bases, with 8 bases left in between. CDR3 length: 12 residues. DNA for the CDR3: TGTGCCAGCAGTCAGGCCGTCTATGGCTACACCTTC. It specifies CASSQAVYGYTF.

This chain links TRBV5-1 with TRBJ2-1, with TRBD1 matching 10 bases. The trim removed 4 bases at V and 9 bases at J, leaving 7 bases unmatched. The CDR3 loop spans 14 amino acids. Looked up from germline, CDR1 is SGHRS and CDR2 is YFSETQ. The CDR3 sequence: CASSTTGGLGEQFF. In nucleotides, the CDR3 is TGCGCCAGCAGCACGACAGGGGGCCTAGGTGAGCAGTTCTTC.

In its sample, this clone was seen a few times. This rearrangement joins TRBV21-1 to TRBJ2-2; no DNA check was done on the table's D call, TRBD1. TRBV21-1 is noted as a pseudogene. This CDR3 region has 15 residues. CDR3 in amino acids: CASIPARGRTGELFF. The CDR3 DNA reads TGTGCCAGCATCCCGGCCAGGGGCAGGACCGGGGAGCTGTTTTTT.

This chain joins TRBV19 and TRBJ1-2; 7 bases fit TRBD1. The junction had 5 bases not matched to a gene; V was cut back by 1 base and J by 0 bases. CDR1 and CDR2 (germline): LNHDA, SQIVND (reference sequence). The CDR3 contains 16 residues. CDR3 coding DNA: TGTGCCAGTAGTATAGCGGGGACAGTAACTAACTATGGCTACACCTTC. Translation: CASSIAGTVTNYGYTF.

This clone was detected a few times. The gene calls are TRBV2 and TRBJ1-6, with 7 positions matching TRBD1. V was clipped by 10 bases and J by 6 bases; unmatched bases: 6. The CDR3 is 13 residues long. Germline loops: CDR1 SNHLY, CDR2 FYNNEI. The CDR3 is CANRDRSNSPLHF. CDR3 nucleotide sequence: TGTGCCAACCGGGACAGAAGTAATTCACCCCTCCACTTT. The entire variable domain, with the rest obtained from reference TRBV2 and TRBJ1-6, is as follows: EPEVTQTPSHQVTQMGQEVILRCVPISNHLYFYWYRQILGQKVEFLVSFYNNEISEKSEIFDDQFSVERPDGSNFTLKIRSTKLEDSAMYFCANRDRSNSPLHFGNGTRLTVT.

In this sample, this clone turned up a few times. The J gene is TRBJ2-1, the V gene TRBV11-3, with 9 positions matching TRBD2. Germline V gene lookup returns CDR1 SGHNT and CDR2 YENEEA. Trimming removed 5 bases from V and 7 bases from J; junction bases left unmatched: 9. The CDR3 has 15 amino acids. The CDR3: CASSQISSGKNEQFF. CDR3 sequence (DNA): TGTGCCAGCAGCCAAATCTCTAGCGGGAAAAATGAGCAGTTCTTC.

The chain combines TRBV2 with TRBJ1-6; no clear D gene. Trimming took 4 bases from V and 9 from J, leaving 7 bases between them. CDR1 is SNHLY, CDR2 FYNNEI, per germline. The CDR3 runs to 12 residues. CDR3 nucleotide sequence: TGTGCCAGCAGTGGACTTGCTTCACCCCTCCACTTT. Translating gives CASSGLASPLHF.

This chain uses TRBV7-9 with TRBJ2-6; D gene uncertain. This CDR3 is 17 amino acids long. Between the trimmed V and J ends, which lost 4 bases and 4 bases, there was a span of 17 bases. Germline CDR1 is SEHNR and CDR2 is FQNEAQ (reference sequence). The CDR3 region is CASSSLNEPPGANVLTF. Here the CDR3 DNA reads TGTGCCAGCAGCTCGCTGAACGAGCCCCCCGGGGCCAACGTCCTGACTTTC.

CDR3 sequence reads: CAWSVTNRQPQHF. The DNA for the CDR3 is TGTGCCTGGAGTGTAACAAACAGACAGCCCCAGCATTTT. V and J are TRBV30 and TRBJ1-5; D is ambiguous. CDR1 is GTSNPN and CDR2 is SVGIG in the germline V gene (reference sequence). This CDR3 comprises 13 residues. The ends were cut back, 0 bases at V and 7 bases at J, with 10 bases in the middle.

V gene TRBV5-1 combines with J gene TRBJ1-2; 7 bases map to TRBD1. This CDR3 has 16 amino acids. V lost 0 bases, J lost 2 bases, and 7 bases stayed unmatched. Germline values: CDR1 SGHRS, CDR2 YFSETQ. CDR3 region: CASSLVEGAVNYGYTF. The CDR3 DNA follows: TGCGCCAGCAGCTTGGTAGAGGGGGCGGTCAACTATGGCTACACCTTC.

The gene calls are TRBV12-5 and TRBJ1-1; D perhaps matches TRBD1 (5 bases). Germline CDR1 is LGHNT and CDR2 is FRNRAP. The CDR3 extends over 15 amino acids. Trimming removed 4 bases from V and 5 bases from J, with 17 bases in between. CDR3: CASGSIVGEGTEAFF. CDR3 DNA sequence: TGTGCTAGTGGTTCCATAGTAGGGGAGGGAACTGAAGCTTTCTTT. The full variable domain, in which reference TRBV12-5 and TRBJ1-1 provide the parts outside the CDR3, is DARVTQTPRHKVTEMGQEVTMRCQPILGHNTVFWYRQTMMQGLELLAYFRNRAPLDDSGMPKDRFSAEMPDATLATLKIQPSEPRDSAVYFCASGSIVGEGTEAFFGQGTRLTVV.

This rearrangement joins TRBV18 to TRBJ2-3, with 14 positions matching TRBD2. The V gene's germline CDR1 is KGHSH and CDR2 LQKENI. J was trimmed by 4 bases and V by 0 bases; bases with no gene match: 0. The CDR3 loop spans 16 amino acids. The CDR3 nucleotides are TGTGCCAGCTCACCACCGGGACTAGCGGGAGCAGATACGCAGTATTTT. This sequence encodes CASSPPGLAGADTQYF.

The CDR3 region is CASRQAGYTF. The CDR3 coding sequence is TGTGCCAGCCGACAGGCCGGCTACACCTTC. V and J are TRBV6-6 and TRBJ1-2; tentatively, D is TRBD1 (6 bases). The CDR3 runs 10 residues. Trimming removed 8 bases from V and 8 bases from J, with 9 bases in between. Germline V gene lookup returns CDR1 MNHNY and CDR2 SVGAGI (reference sequence).

This clone was detected only once. This sequence joins TRBV5-1 and TRBJ2-1; 9 bases map to TRBD2. CDR1 is SGHRS, CDR2 YFSETQ, per germline. This CDR3 is built from 14 residues. J was trimmed by 7 bases and V by 5 bases; bases with no gene match: 7. CDR3 bases: TGCGCCAGCAGTGGGCGGGAGGGCGGGAATGAGCAGTTCTTC. It is translated as CASSGREGGNEQFF. The complete variable domain, with remaining parts taken from reference TRBV5-1 and TRBJ2-1, reads KAGVTQTPRYLIKTRGQQVTLSCSPISGHRSVSWYQQTPGQGLQFLFEYFSETQRNKGNFPGRFSGRQFSNSRSEMNVSTLELGDSALYLCASSGREGGNEQFFGPGTRLTVL.

This clone was seen just once. The chain uses TRBV11-2 and TRBJ1-2; D call uncertain. The CDR3 has 13 amino acids. CDR1 SGHAT and CDR2 FQNNGV come from the germline V gene. Deletions cut 5 bases from V and 4 bases from J, with 11 bases between. The CDR3 region is CASSLTPVYGYTF. The CDR3 nucleotides are TGTGCCAGCAGCCTGACACCAGTCTATGGCTACACCTTC. Using reference TRBV11-2 and TRBJ1-2 for the parts outside the CDR3, the full variable domain is EAGVAQSPRYKIIEKRQSVAFWCNPISGHATLYWYQQILGQGPKLLIQFQNNGVVDDSQLPKDRFSAERLKGVDSTLKIQPAKLEDSAVYLCASSLTPVYGYTFGSGTRLTVV.

In its sample, this clone was seen a few times. This sequence joins TRBV5-5 and TRBJ2-1; possibly TRBD2 for D (5 bases). V was clipped by 0 bases and J by 4 bases, with 11 bases between them. CDR1 and CDR2 (germline): SGHKS, YYEKEE (reference sequence). The CDR3 loop spans 15 amino acids. The CDR3 bases are TGTGCCAGCAGCTTGGGGGGAGCGCGGTACAATGAGCAGTTCTTC. This translates into CASSLGGARYNEQFF.

This sequence joins TRBV25-1 and TRBJ2-5, with D tentatively TRBD1 (5 bases). Germline CDR1 reads MGHDK; CDR2 reads SYGVNS. This CDR3 has 14 residues. Trimming pared 5 bases from V and 0 bases from J, leaving 10 bases between. CDR3 protein: CASSPRTYQETQYF. The CDR3 DNA follows: TGTGCCAGCAGTCCCCGGACATACCAAGAGACCCAGTACTTC.

As regards this clone: This same CDR3 is encoded by further DNA sequences in the sample. V usage is TRBV7-8 and J usage is TRBJ2-3; D call uncertain. Per the germline V gene, CDR1 is SGHVS and CDR2 is FQNEAQ. Trimming took off 5 bases at V and 4 bases at J, with 7 bases between the two ends. CDR3 length: 12 amino acids. CDR3 sequence: CASSPFSDTQYF. The CDR3 bases are TGTGCCAGCAGCCCCTTCTCAGATACGCAGTATTTT.

The V and J genes are TRBV6-6 and TRBJ1-5; no reliable D call. The CDR3 consists of 15 residues. V lost 0 bases, J lost 7 bases, and 13 bases lay in between. Germline V CDR1 and CDR2: MNHNY, SVGAGI (reference sequence). CDR3 in DNA: TGTGCCAGCAGTTACTCGCCGAGGGAGAAGCAGCCCCAGCATTTT. Encoded protein: CASSYSPREKQPQHF.

The chain combines TRBV10-3 with TRBJ1-1, with 9 positions matching TRBD1. This CDR3 spans 13 amino acids. The V gene end was trimmed by 3 bases and the J gene end by 8 bases; junction bases not matched to a gene: 4. Germline V gene sequence: CDR1 ENHRY, CDR2 SYGVKD. CDR3 bases: TGTGCCATCAGTGACCCAGGACAGGGGGAAGCTTTCTTT. Amino acid sequence: CAISDPGQGEAFF.

Here the CDR3 reads CASSVDSGEANTQYF. CDR3 in DNA: TGTGCCAGCAGCGTAGACAGCGGGGAGGCAAATACGCAGTATTTT. The rearrangement uses TRBV9 and TRBJ2-3, with 7 positions matching TRBD2. The CDR3 consists of 15 residues. V trimming: 0 bases; J trimming: 7 bases; junction bases outside the gene matches: 8. Per germline, CDR1 SGDLS and CDR2 YYNGEE.

There are a few counts of this clone. V is TRBV18 and J is TRBJ1-1; maybe TRBD1 (5 bases). The germline V and J ends were trimmed by 3 bases and 0 bases, with 11 bases remaining between them. The CDR3 length is 15 residues. The germline CDR1 and CDR2 sequences are KGHSH and LQKENI. DNA of the CDR3: TGTGCCAGCTCACCGAGACAGTCCATGAACACTGAAGCTTTCTTT. Its protein is CASSPRQSMNTEAFF.

CDR3 nucleotides: TGTGCCAGCTCACCCCCAGGGAACGGCTACACCTTC. This translates into CASSPPGNGYTF. The rearrangement links TRBV18 to TRBJ1-2; D is possibly TRBD1 (5 bases). The germline V gene encodes CDR1 KGHSH and CDR2 LQKENI. This CDR3 spans 12 amino acids. V was cut by 3 bases and J by 8 bases, with 10 bases left in between.

The chain links TRBV9 to TRBJ2-7; D might be TRBD2 (5 bases). The CDR3 loop spans 15 amino acids. The germline CDR1 and CDR2 sequences are SGDLS and YYNGEE. Trimming cost V 4 bases and J 0 bases, with 14 bases left between them. This chain's CDR3 is CASSPEGGVSYEQYF. CDR3 DNA: TGTGCCAGCAGCCCAGAGGGCGGAGTCTCCTACGAGCAGTACTTC.

This clone was observed a few times. The chain uses TRBV5-8 and TRBJ1-4; 8 nucleotides agree with TRBD1. This CDR3 is 13 amino acids long. J lost 8 bases, V lost 5 bases, and 5 bases had no gene match. The germline V gene has CDR1 SGHTS and CDR2 YDEGEE. This chain's CDR3 is CASRDRAGEKLFF. The CDR3 region has the DNA TGTGCCAGCAGGGACAGGGCAGGCGAAAAACTGTTTTTT.

V gene TRBV15 combines with J gene TRBJ2-5; 7 positions match TRBD1. The last part of the DNA fits TRBJ2-7 better; the J call may be wrong. The CDR3 runs 18 residues. Germline V gene sequence: CDR1 LNHNV, CDR2 YYDKDF (reference sequence). In DNA form, the CDR3 reads TGTGCCACCAGCAGACCGGGACAGAGTACTCTACGAACCTACGAGCAGTACTTC. This translates into CATSRPGQSTLRTYEQYF.

This clone was seen just once. The chain carries TRBV7-2 and TRBJ2-3; no definite D call. Germline CDR1 SGHTA, CDR2 FQGNSA. V lost 5 bases and J lost 7, with 10 bases in between. This CDR3 region has 12 residues. The CDR3, as DNA: TGTGCCAGCAGCGCGACTCATTATACGCAGTATTTT. Translating gives CASSATHYTQYF. Combining the CDR3 with reference TRBV7-2 and TRBJ2-3 gives the whole variable domain GAGVSQSPSNKVTEKGKDVELRCDPISGHTALYWYRQSLGQGLEFLIYFQGNSAPDKSGLPSDRFSAERTGGSVSTLTIQRTQQEDSAVYLCASSATHYTQYFGPGTRLTVL.

This rearrangement joins TRBV27 to TRBJ2-5; D perhaps matches TRBD2 (5 bases). Germline V gene sequence: CDR1 MNHEY, CDR2 SMNVEV (reference sequence). Trimming removed 0 bases at V and 5 bases at J, with 13 bases between. CDR3 length: 15 amino acids. The CDR3 nucleotides are TGTGCCAGCAGTTTATCGATGCCGTCGGGGGAGACCCAGTACTTC. Its translation is CASSLSMPSGETQYF.

This clone came up a few times. This chain uses TRBV2 with TRBJ2-2; D ambiguous. The CDR3 contains 15 residues. The ends were cut back, 4 bases at V and 1 base at J, with 10 bases in the middle. Per the germline V gene, CDR1 is SNHLY and CDR2 is FYNNEI. CDR3 in amino acids: CASSAISGNTGELFF. Written as DNA, the CDR3 is TGTGCCAGCAGTGCGATTTCCGGGAACACCGGGGAGCTGTTTTTT.